The 29 T cell receptor beta chains listed next were all sequenced from one sample in a study of control samples from healthy donors and cancer patients. The repertoire was sequenced with immunoSEQ multiplex PCR; TCRdb's copy has only in-frame clones and lacks some. The table includes over 30,000 clones, 86% detected once. Sequencing was performed on PBMCs. These receptors all come from a middle-aged woman with lung cancer.

V gene TRBV2 combines with J gene TRBJ2-3, with D possibly TRBD2 on 6 matching bases. V gave up 10 bases and J gave up 1 base, with 15 bases separating them. The CDR3 has 14 amino acids. Germline values: CDR1 SNHLY, CDR2 FYNNEI. The CDR3 is CATGTATRTDTQYF. The CDR3 DNA sequence: TGTGCCACCGGGACTGCGACGCGCACAGATACGCAGTATTTT.

This clone was detected only once. The CDR3: CASSLLGQTNYGYTF. DNA of the CDR3: TGTGCCAGCAGCCTCCTGGGACAGACTAACTATGGCTACACCTTC. This chain connects TRBV9 to TRBJ1-2; 7 bases fit TRBD1. Germline CDR1 reads SGDLS; CDR2 reads YYNGEE. The CDR3 runs to 15 residues. Trimming at V came to 4 bases and at J to 0 bases, leaving 6 bases not matched to a gene.

The chain links TRBV7-2 to TRBJ2-3; 10 bases match TRBD2. Germline trimming cut 3 bases from V and 0 bases from J; bases unmatched to any gene: 6. The V gene's germline CDR1 is SGHTA and CDR2 FQGNSA. The CDR3 length is 17 residues. The CDR3 coding sequence is TGTGCCAGCAGCTTGGCTAGCGGGGGATTTAGCACAGATACGCAGTATTTT. This encodes CASSLASGGFSTDTQYF.

This rearrangement joins TRBV28 to TRBJ2-7; D not resolved. CDR1 is MDHEN, CDR2 SYDVKM, per germline. The V gene lost 8 bases and the J gene lost 2 bases, with 16 bases spanning the gap. The CDR3 sequence is 14 residues long. CDR3 sequence: CASSSSTLTYEQYF. CDR3 in DNA: TGTGCCAGCTCCAGTTCGACACTAACCTACGAGCAGTACTTC.

This chain uses TRBV5-1 with TRBJ2-7; TRBD1 aligns across 9 bases. The CDR3 runs 15 residues. Germline CDR1 is SGHRS and CDR2 is YFSETQ. V lost 3 bases and J lost 5; bases outside the gene matches: 9. In nucleotides, the CDR3 is TGCGCCAGCAGCTACCTCGGGGACAGGGCCGACGAGCAGTACTTC. The encoded protein is CASSYLGDRADEQYF.

The chain is built from TRBV6-5 and TRBJ1-6, with D uncertain. The CDR3 totals 15 residues. Germline V lookup: CDR1 MNHEY, CDR2 SVGAGI. Deletions cut 5 bases from V and 5 bases from J, with 13 bases between. The CDR3 coding sequence is TGTGCCAGCAGTCCCTCTCGCGGGAATAATTCACCCCTCCACTTT. As protein: CASSPSRGNNSPLHF.

The J gene is TRBJ1-1, the V gene TRBV9; D is unclear. CDR3 length: 14 residues. The V end was cut by 0 bases, the J end by 1 base, with 7 bases between. CDR1 SGDLS and CDR2 YYNGEE come from the germline V gene. The CDR3 reads CASSVAAGNTEAFF. DNA for the CDR3: TGTGCCAGCAGCGTAGCGGCGGGGAACACTGAAGCTTTCTTT. Together with reference TRBV9 and TRBJ1-1, the CDR3 gives the full variable domain: DSGVTQTPKHLITATGQRVTLRCSPRSGDLSVYWYQQSLDQGLQFLIQYYNGEERAKGNILERFSAQQFPDLHSELNLSSLELGDSALYFCASSVAAGNTEAFFGQGTRLTVV.

In DNA, the CDR3 is TGTGCCACCAGCAGAGATTATTCAGGGGGCTTTTCACCCCTCCACTTT. It codes for CATSRDYSGGFSPLHF. J is TRBJ1-6 and V is TRBV15, with 8 nucleotides matching TRBD1. This CDR3 is 16 amino acids long. After removal of 0 bases from V and 9 bases from J, the junction contained 7 bases not matched to a gene. The germline V gene has CDR1 LNHNV and CDR2 YYDKDF (reference sequence).

This sequence joins TRBV7-2 and TRBJ2-3; 9 nucleotides agree with TRBD2. J gave up 1 base and V 3 bases, and 5 bases lay outside the gene matches. Germline CDR1 and CDR2: SGHTA and FQGNSA. There are 16 residues in the CDR3. Here the CDR3 reads CASSFLSGGRTDTQYF. The CDR3 bases are TGTGCCAGCAGCTTTCTTAGCGGGGGACGCACAGATACGCAGTATTTT.

V gene TRBV4-1 combines with J gene TRBJ2-3; 7 nucleotides line up with TRBD1. Unmatched junction bases numbered 13, after V lost 1 base and J lost 6 bases. This CDR3 contains 17 residues. Germline CDR1 MGHRA, CDR2 YSYEKL. CDR3 loop: CASSQGQVTGVGDTQYF. The DNA for the CDR3 is TGCGCCAGCAGCCAAGGTCAGGTAACAGGGGTGGGTGATACGCAGTATTTT.

The chain couples TRBV24-1 to TRBJ2-7, with no clear D. The CDR3 length is 13 residues. CDR1 and CDR2 (germline): KGHDR, SFDVKD. Trimming stripped 5 bases from V and 6 bases from J, with 13 bases between. The CDR3 DNA reads as TGTGCCACCAGTGCCCTTGGGGTGTCCGAGCAGTACTTC. Its translation is CATSALGVSEQYF.

The gene calls are TRBV15 and TRBJ2-1; 8 bases align to TRBD1. Germline-derived CDR1 and CDR2 are LNHNV and YYDKDF (reference sequence). The V segment lost 0 bases and the J segment 9 bases; nucleotides outside the gene matches: 7. This CDR3 spans 15 amino acids. CDR3 sequence (DNA): TGTGCCACCAGCAGAGATCGACAGGGGAAGCGTGAGCAGTTCTTC. This codes for CATSRDRQGKREQFF.

V gene TRBV27 combines with J gene TRBJ1-4, with a tentative D call TRBD1 (6 bases). V was clipped by 6 bases and J by 5 bases, with 19 bases between them. CDR1 and CDR2 from the germline V gene are MNHEY and SMNVEV (reference sequence). The CDR3 runs 16 residues. CDR3 nucleotides: TGTGCCAGCAGACCAGGGGTGGCAGCTTGGAATGAAAAACTGTTTTTT. It translates to CASRPGVAAWNEKLFF.

This rearrangement joins TRBV7-9 to TRBJ1-1; D may be TRBD1 (6 bases). The CDR3 length is 15 residues. V lost 3 bases to trimming and J lost 4 bases, with 15 bases between them. Per germline, CDR1 SEHNR and CDR2 FQNEAQ (reference sequence). In nucleotides, the CDR3 is TGTGCCAGCAGCTTTCTTTCGGGGGCTGGCACTGAAGCTTTCTTT. This translates into CASSFLSGAGTEAFF.

The chain's CDR3 is CASSEAPGRATGNTIYF. CDR3 sequence (DNA): TGTGCCAGCAGTGAAGCGCCAGGGAGGGCCACTGGAAACACCATATATTTT. The rearrangement joins TRBV2 to TRBJ1-3, with D maybe TRBD1 (5 bases). Trimming stripped 0 bases from V and 2 bases from J, with 14 bases between. This CDR3 region has 17 residues. The germline V gene has CDR1 SNHLY and CDR2 FYNNEI.

The chain carries TRBV7-9 and TRBJ2-1; the match to TRBD2 covers 8 bases. The CDR3 has 15 residues. The ends lost 5 bases at V and 8 bases at J; junction bases unmatched: 11. Germline V gene data show CDR1 as SEHNR and CDR2 as FQNEAQ (reference sequence). This CDR3 reads CASSPRLAGRDEQFF. In DNA, the CDR3 is TGTGCCAGCAGCCCAAGATTAGCGGGGAGGGATGAGCAGTTCTTC.

This CDR3 reads CASSLFLGQGVSEQYF. The CDR3 region has the DNA TGTGCCAGCAGCTTATTCTTGGGACAGGGAGTCTCCGAGCAGTACTTC. J is TRBJ2-7 and V is TRBV7-9; 9 bases are shared with TRBD1. V was pared by 2 bases and J by 6 bases, with 11 bases of the junction left unmatched. Germline CDR1 is SEHNR and CDR2 is FQNEAQ (reference sequence). This CDR3 is 16 amino acids long.

This clone appeared once. The chain carries TRBV15 and TRBJ2-3, with TRBD2 matching 11 bases. Germline CDR1 and CDR2: LNHNV and YYDKDF (reference sequence). V lost 0 bases, J lost 4 bases, and 0 bases stayed unmatched. The CDR3 covers 15 residues. CDR3 bases: TGTGCCACCAGCAGAGATAGCGGGGGGGCAGATACGCAGTATTTT. Protein sequence: CATSRDSGGADTQYF.

The chain combines TRBV9 with TRBJ2-1; D gene ambiguous. The CDR3 is made up of 14 amino acids. V lost 4 bases and J lost 1, with 9 bases in between. Germline CDR1 reads SGDLS; CDR2 reads YYNGEE. The CDR3 sequence: CASSPAISYNEQFF. The CDR3 coding sequence is TGTGCCAGCAGCCCAGCCATTTCCTACAATGAGCAGTTCTTC.

The genes are TRBV25-1 and TRBJ2-2; maybe TRBD1 (5 bases). Germline lookup yields CDR1 MGHDK and CDR2 SYGVNS. The CDR3 is 14 residues long. V was pared by 6 bases and J by 5 bases, with 13 bases between. The CDR3 nucleotides read TGTGCCAGCAGACCCACAGGAAATACCGGGGAGCTGTTTTTT. This encodes CASRPTGNTGELFF.

The chain employs TRBV5-1 and TRBJ1-1, with 9 positions matching TRBD1. Germline lookup yields CDR1 SGHRS and CDR2 YFSETQ. The CDR3 extends over 13 amino acids. J gave up 3 bases and V 7 bases, and 4 bases lay outside the gene matches. The CDR3 sequence: CASVQGADTEAFF. The CDR3 DNA reads TGCGCCAGCGTACAGGGGGCGGACACTGAAGCTTTCTTT. Variable domain in full (rest from reference TRBV5-1 and TRBJ1-1): KAGVTQTPRYLIKTRGQQVTLSCSPISGHRSVSWYQQTPGQGLQFLFEYFSETQRNKGNFPGRFSGRQFSNSRSEMNVSTLELGDSALYLCASVQGADTEAFFGQGTRLTVV.

This sequence joins TRBV5-1 and TRBJ1-4, with D unclear. In germline, CDR1 is SGHRS, CDR2 YFSETQ. Trimming removed 3 bases at V and 5 bases at J, with 14 bases between. There are 15 residues in the CDR3. DNA for the CDR3: TGCGCCAGCAGCTCCCAGACTGACGGAAATGAAAAACTGTTTTTT. It codes for CASSSQTDGNEKLFF.

This clone is a singleton in its sample. This chain connects TRBV3-1 (or the pseudogene TRBV3-2) to TRBJ1-6; unclear D gene. This CDR3 spans 14 amino acids. Germline V gene data show CDR1 as LGHDT and CDR2 as YNNKEL (reference sequence). V lost 3 bases, J lost 3 bases, and 6 bases lay in between. The CDR3 bases are TGTGCCAGCAGCCACACAGACTATAATTCACCCCTCCACTTT. Residues: CASSHTDYNSPLHF.

The chain combines TRBV7-2 with TRBJ2-2, with a possible D match to TRBD1 (6 bases). The V gene's germline CDR1 is SGHTA and CDR2 FQGNSA. The V and J ends lost 5 bases and 2 bases respectively, with 9 bases between them. The CDR3 has 14 amino acids. Here the CDR3 DNA reads TGTGCCAGCAGCCCGGGACATAACACCGGGGAGCTGTTTTTT. This gives the protein CASSPGHNTGELFF.

The chain couples TRBV5-1 to TRBJ1-1; D perhaps matches TRBD1 (5 bases). The CDR3 has 15 residues. The germline V gene has CDR1 SGHRS and CDR2 YFSETQ. With 3 bases removed from V and 4 bases from J, the gap between germline ends came to 16 bases. CDR3 DNA sequence: TGCGCCAGCAGCTGGATGGGGCCGGGGGGCACTGAAGCTTTCTTT. Its translation: CASSWMGPGGTEAFF.

This chain uses TRBV9 with TRBJ2-1; 11 bases are a match to TRBD1. Germline CDR1 is SGDLS and CDR2 is YYNGEE. This CDR3 comprises 17 residues. V shed 0 bases, J shed 7 bases, and the junction held 9 bases outside the gene matches. The CDR3 DNA is TGTGCCAGCAGCGTAGCTAGGGGGACAGGGGGTATGAATGAGCAGTTCTTC. Amino acid sequence: CASSVARGTGGMNEQFF.

The gene calls are TRBV6-5 and TRBJ1-1; TRBD1 is a possible D gene (5 bases). This CDR3 region has 14 residues. V dropped 3 bases and J dropped 5 bases, with 13 bases sitting between them. The germline V gene has CDR1 MNHEY and CDR2 SVGAGI. For the CDR3, the DNA is TGTGCCAGCAGTTATCAGAGCGGGGGAACTGAAGCTTTCTTT. Its protein is CASSYQSGGTEAFF.

This chain links TRBV19 with TRBJ2-5, with 8 nucleotides matching TRBD2. From germline, CDR1 is LNHDA and CDR2 SQIVND (reference sequence). Unmatched junction bases numbered 9, after V lost 7 bases and J lost 5 bases. CDR3 length: 14 residues. The CDR3 reads CASNHGGAVETQYF. As DNA, the CDR3 is TGTGCCAGTAATCACGGGGGGGCAGTCGAGACCCAGTACTTC.

This chain uses TRBV28 with TRBJ1-2; D is undetermined. The germline V gene encodes CDR1 MDHEN and CDR2 SYDVKM. There are 11 residues in the CDR3. The ends were cut back, 2 bases at V and 3 bases at J, with 1 base in the middle. The CDR3 nucleotides are TGTGCCAGCAGTTTAGACTATGGCTACACCTTC. Translated: CASSLDYGYTF.